The rows below give T cell receptor beta chains drawn from one sample of a study of cytomegalovirus exposure and HLA in healthy donors. This table comes from immunoSEQ multiplex PCR, and its TCRdb copy is limited to in-frame clones, with some not included. The sample totals 150,000 or so clones. The sample was PBMCs. The receptor set was obtained from a woman aged 50 to 65 in good health and CMV-seronegative. The CDR3 runs from the conserved cysteine through the conserved F or W. The D gene is left open where the match is weak.

d_gene | j_gene | v_gene | CDR3aa | CDR3nt
TRBD2 | TRBJ2-1 | TRBV28 | CASTAGGGRNEQFF | TGTGCCAGCACTGCGGGGGGCGGTCGCAATGAGCAGTTCTTC
TRBD1 | TRBJ1-4 | TRBV7-8 | CASSQPGQGTEKLFF | TGTGCCAGCAGCCAGCCGGGACAGGGGACTGAAAAACTGTTTTTT
TRBD1 | TRBJ1-1 | TRBV19 | CASSIQGARAFF | TGTGCCAGTAGTATACAGGGGGCAAGGGCTTTCTTT
TRBD1 | TRBJ2-7 | TRBV5-5 | CASSSRDSSAYEQYF | TGTGCCAGCAGCTCCCGGGACAGTTCCGCCTACGAGCAGTACTTC
NA | TRBJ2-5 | TRBV29-1 | CSVDRIAQETQYF | TGCAGCGTTGACCGGATAGCCCAAGAGACCCAGTACTTC
NA | TRBJ1-5 | TRBV2 | CASTRQLDQPQHF | TGTGCCAGCACCAGACAGTTAGATCAGCCCCAGCATTTT
TRBD2 | TRBJ2-1 | TRBV20-1 | CSASLAGGQFF | TGCAGTGCTAGTCTAGCGGGGGGGCAGTTCTTC
TRBD1 | TRBJ1-2 | TRBV7-9 | CASSLGQGLVDYGYTF | TGTGCCAGCAGCTTGGGACAGGGGTTAGTAGACTATGGCTACACCTTC
TRBD2 | TRBJ2-2 | TRBV5-1 | CASSPRLAGTGELFF | TGCGCCAGCAGCCCAAGACTAGCGGGAACCGGGGAGCTGTTTTTT
NA | TRBJ2-5 | TRBV9 | CASSVAPGFQETQYF | TGTGCCAGCAGCGTAGCTCCCGGGTTCCAAGAGACCCAGTACTTC
TRBD1 | TRBJ1-2 | TRBV30 | CAWRDRETGTF | TGTGCCTGGCGGGACAGGGAGACGGGAACCTTC
NA | TRBJ1-3 | TRBV7-9 | CASSRGDNSGNTIYF | TGTGCCAGCAGCCGGGGGGACAACTCTGGAAACACCATATATTTT
TRBD2 | TRBJ2-5 | TRBV5-1 | CASSFTSGRETQYF | TGCGCCAGCAGCTTTACTAGCGGGCGGGAGACCCAGTACTTC
NA | TRBJ1-1 | TRBV28 | CASSLSEGTSYKAFF | TGTGCCAGCAGTTTGAGTGAGGGCACCTCGTACAAAGCTTTCTTT
NA | TRBJ2-2 | TRBV28 | CASILRGYTGELFF | TGTGCCAGCATTCTCAGGGGTTACACCGGGGAGCTGTTTTTT
NA | TRBJ1-5 | TRBV5-3 | CARSGGQPQHF | TGTGCCAGAAGTGGAGGGCAGCCCCAGCATTTT